By frequency in the sample, the clone carrying this T cell receptor beta chain is medium-sized. As yet, its antigen is unknown. This specimen belongs to a study of OX40 agonist ivuxolimab in advanced cancers. CDR1 and CDR2 from the germline V gene are LGHNA and YNFKEQ. The CDR3 covers 15 residues. V lost 1 base, J lost 10 bases, and 17 bases lay in between. Clones were sequenced by immunoSEQ multiplex PCR, and TCRdb holds only the in-frame ones, with some missing. The table lists tens of thousands of clones, 92% of them singletons. The study, taken as a whole, reports: Undetermined was the antigen specificity of the expanded peripheral T cells.

This TCR was recovered from an adult with an advanced solid tumor such as melanoma, head and neck, liver or kidney cancer. Specimen: CD4+ or CD8+ T cells sorted from blood, collected in a trial of the OX40 agonist ivuxolimab. The J gene is TRBJ2-1, the V gene TRBV4-2; D is unclear. The CDR3 sequence is CASSQAQSVATEQFF. The CDR3 region has the DNA TGTGCCAGCAGCCAAGCCCAGTCCGTGGCTACCGAGCAGTTCTTC.